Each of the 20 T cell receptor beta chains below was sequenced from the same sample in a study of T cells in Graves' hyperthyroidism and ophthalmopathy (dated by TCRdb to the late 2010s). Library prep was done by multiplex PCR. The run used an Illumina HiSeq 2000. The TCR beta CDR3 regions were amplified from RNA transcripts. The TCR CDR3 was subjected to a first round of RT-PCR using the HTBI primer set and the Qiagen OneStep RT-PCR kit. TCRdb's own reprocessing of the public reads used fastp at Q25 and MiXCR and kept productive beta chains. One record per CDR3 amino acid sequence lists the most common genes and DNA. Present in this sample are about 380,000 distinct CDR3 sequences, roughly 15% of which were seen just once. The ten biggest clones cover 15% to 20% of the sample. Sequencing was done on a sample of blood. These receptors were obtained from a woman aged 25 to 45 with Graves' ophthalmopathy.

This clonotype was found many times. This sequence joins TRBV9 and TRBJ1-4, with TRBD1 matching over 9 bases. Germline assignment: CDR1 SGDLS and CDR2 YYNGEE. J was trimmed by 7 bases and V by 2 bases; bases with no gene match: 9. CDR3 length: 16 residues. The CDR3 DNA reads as TGTGCCAGCAGCGTGGTACCGACAGGGGGAAGTGAAAAACTGTTTTTT. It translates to CASSVVPTGGSEKLFF. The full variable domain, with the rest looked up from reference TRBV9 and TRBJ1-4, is DSGVTQTPKHLITATGQRVTLRCSPRSGDLSVYWYQQSLDQGLQFLIQYYNGEERAKGNILERFSAQQFPDLHSELNLSSLELGDSALYFCASSVVPTGGSEKLFFGSGTQLSVL.

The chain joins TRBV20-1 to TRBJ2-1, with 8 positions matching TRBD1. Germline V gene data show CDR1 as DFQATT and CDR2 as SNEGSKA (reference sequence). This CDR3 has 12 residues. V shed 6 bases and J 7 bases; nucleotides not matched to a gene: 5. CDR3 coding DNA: TGCAGTGCGCAGACAGGGGTTAATGAGCAGTTCTTC. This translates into CSAQTGVNEQFF.

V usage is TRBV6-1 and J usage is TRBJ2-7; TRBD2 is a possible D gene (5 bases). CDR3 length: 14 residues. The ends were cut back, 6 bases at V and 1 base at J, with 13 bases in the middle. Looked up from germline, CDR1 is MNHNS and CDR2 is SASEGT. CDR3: CASSLRDPSYEQYF. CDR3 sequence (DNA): TGTGCCAGCAGCCTACGGGATCCTTCCTACGAGCAGTACTTC.

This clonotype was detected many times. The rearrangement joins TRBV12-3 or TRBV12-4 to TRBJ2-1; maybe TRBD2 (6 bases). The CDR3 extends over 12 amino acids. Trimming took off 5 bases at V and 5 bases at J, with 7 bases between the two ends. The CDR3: CASSRLDNEQFF. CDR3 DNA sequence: TGTGCCAGCAGTAGACTAGACAATGAGCAGTTCTTC.

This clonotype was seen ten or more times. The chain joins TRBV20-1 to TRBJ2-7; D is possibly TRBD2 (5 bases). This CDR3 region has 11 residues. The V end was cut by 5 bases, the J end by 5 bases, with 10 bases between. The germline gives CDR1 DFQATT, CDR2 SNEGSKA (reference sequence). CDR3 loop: CSAHGMHEQYF. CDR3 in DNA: TGCAGTGCTCACGGGATGCACGAGCAGTACTTC.

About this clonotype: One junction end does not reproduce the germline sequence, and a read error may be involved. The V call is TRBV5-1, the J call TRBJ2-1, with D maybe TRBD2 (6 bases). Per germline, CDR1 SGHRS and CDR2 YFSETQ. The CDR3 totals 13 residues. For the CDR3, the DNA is TGCGCCAGCAGCGGCGGGACTCCCAATGGGCAGTTCTTC. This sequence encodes CASSGGTPNGQFF.

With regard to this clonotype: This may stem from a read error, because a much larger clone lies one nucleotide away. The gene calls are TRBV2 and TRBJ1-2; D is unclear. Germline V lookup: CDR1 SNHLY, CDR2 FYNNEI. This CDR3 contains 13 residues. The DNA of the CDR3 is TGTGCCAGCAGTGGGACCATCGCCTATGACTACACCTTC. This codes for CASSGTIAYDYTF.

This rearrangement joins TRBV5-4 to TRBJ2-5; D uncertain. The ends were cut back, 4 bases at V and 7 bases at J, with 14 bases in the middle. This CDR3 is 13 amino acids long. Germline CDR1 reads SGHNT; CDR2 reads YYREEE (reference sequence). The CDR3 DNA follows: TGTGCCAGCAGCCTATGGACGTTGGGGACCCAGTACTTC. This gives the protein CASSLWTLGTQYF.

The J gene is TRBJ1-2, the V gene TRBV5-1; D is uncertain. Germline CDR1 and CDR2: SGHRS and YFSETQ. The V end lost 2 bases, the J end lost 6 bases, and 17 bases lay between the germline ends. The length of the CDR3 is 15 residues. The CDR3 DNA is TGCGCCAGCAGCTTCCGGGCTTTCCCGGAGGATGGCTACACCTTC. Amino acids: CASSFRAFPEDGYTF. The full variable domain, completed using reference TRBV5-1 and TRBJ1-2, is KAGVTQTPRYLIKTRGQQVTLSCSPISGHRSVSWYQQTPGQGLQFLFEYFSETQRNKGNFPGRFSGRQFSNSRSEMNVSTLELGDSALYLCASSFRAFPEDGYTFGSGTRLTVV.

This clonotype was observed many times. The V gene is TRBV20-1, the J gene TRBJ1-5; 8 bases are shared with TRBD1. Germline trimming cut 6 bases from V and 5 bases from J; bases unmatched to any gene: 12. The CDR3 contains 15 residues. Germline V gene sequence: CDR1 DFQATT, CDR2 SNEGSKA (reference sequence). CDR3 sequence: CSAKKTGGPHQPQHF. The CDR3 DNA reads TGCAGTGCCAAGAAAACAGGGGGGCCCCATCAGCCCCAGCATTTT.

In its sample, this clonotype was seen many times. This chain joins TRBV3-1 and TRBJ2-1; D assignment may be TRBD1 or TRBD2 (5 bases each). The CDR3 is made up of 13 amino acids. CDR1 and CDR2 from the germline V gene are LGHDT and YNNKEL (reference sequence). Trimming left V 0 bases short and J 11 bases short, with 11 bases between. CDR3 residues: CASSQDGLGQQFF. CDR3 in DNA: TGTGCCAGCAGCCAAGATGGTTTGGGACAGCAGTTCTTC.

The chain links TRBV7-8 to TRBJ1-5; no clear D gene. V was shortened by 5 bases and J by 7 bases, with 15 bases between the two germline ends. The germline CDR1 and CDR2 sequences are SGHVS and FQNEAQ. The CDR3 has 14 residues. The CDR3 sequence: CASSLPRPGQPQHF. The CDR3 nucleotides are TGTGCCAGCAGCCTACCCCGTCCGGGGCAGCCCCAGCATTTT.

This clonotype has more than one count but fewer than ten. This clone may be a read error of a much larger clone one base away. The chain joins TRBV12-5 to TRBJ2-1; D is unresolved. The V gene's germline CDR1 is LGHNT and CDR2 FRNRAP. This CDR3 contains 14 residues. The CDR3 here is CASGQANILHEQSF. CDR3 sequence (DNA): TGTGCTAGTGGTCAGGCAAACATCCTCCATGAGCAGTCCTTC. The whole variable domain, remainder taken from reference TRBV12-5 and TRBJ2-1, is DARVTQTPRHKVTEMGQEVTMRCQPILGHNTVFWYRQTMMQGLELLAYFRNRAPLDDSGMPKDRFSAEMPDATLATLKIQPSEPRDSAVYFCASGQANILHEQSFGPGTRLTVL.

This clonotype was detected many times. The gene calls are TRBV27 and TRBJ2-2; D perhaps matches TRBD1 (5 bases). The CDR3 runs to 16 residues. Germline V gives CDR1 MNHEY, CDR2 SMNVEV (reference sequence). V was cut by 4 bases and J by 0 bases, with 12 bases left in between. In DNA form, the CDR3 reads TGTGCCAGCAGTTCCTGGACAAGCTCGAACACCGGGGAGCTGTTTTTT. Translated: CASSSWTSSNTGELFF.

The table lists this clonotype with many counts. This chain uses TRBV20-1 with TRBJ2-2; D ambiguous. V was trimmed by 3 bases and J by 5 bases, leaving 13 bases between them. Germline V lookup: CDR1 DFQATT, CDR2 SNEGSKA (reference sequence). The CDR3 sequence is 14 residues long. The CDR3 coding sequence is TGCAGTGCTAGGGAAGGGTCATCGACCGGGGAGCTGTTTTTT. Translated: CSAREGSSTGELFF.

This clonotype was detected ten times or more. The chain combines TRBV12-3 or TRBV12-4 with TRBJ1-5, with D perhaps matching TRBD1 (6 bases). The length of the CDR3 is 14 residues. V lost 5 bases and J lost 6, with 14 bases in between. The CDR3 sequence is CASSARGSGQPQHF. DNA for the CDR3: TGTGCCAGCAGTGCGAGGGGGTCGGGTCAGCCCCAGCATTTT.

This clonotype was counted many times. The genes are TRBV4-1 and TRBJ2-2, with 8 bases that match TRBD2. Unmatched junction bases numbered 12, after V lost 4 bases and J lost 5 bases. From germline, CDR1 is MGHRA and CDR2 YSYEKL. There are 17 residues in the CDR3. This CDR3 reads CASSPTLLSGGTGELFF. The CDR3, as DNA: TGCGCCAGCAGCCCTACGTTACTCAGCGGGGGTACCGGGGAGCTGTTTTTT.

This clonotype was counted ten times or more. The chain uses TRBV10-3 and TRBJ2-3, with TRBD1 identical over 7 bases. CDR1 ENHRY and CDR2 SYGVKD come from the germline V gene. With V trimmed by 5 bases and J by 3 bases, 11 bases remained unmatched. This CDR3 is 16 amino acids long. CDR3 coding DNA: TGTGCCATCAGTCGAGAAGGGGGCTCCCTAACAGATACGCAGTATTTT. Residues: CAISREGGSLTDTQYF.

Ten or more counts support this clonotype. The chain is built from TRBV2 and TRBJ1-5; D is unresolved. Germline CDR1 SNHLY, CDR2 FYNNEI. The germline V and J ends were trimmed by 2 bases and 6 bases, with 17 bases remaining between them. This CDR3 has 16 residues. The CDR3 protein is CASSESGPLFIQPQHF. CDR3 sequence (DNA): TGTGCCAGCAGTGAATCTGGACCCCTTTTCATTCAGCCCCAGCATTTT.

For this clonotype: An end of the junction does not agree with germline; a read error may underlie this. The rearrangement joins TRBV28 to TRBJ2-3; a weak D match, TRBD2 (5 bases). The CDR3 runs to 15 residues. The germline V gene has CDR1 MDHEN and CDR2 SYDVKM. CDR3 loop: CAGSISGASTDTQYF. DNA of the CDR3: TGTGCCGGCAGTATAAGCGGTGCTAGCACAGATACGCAGTATTTT.